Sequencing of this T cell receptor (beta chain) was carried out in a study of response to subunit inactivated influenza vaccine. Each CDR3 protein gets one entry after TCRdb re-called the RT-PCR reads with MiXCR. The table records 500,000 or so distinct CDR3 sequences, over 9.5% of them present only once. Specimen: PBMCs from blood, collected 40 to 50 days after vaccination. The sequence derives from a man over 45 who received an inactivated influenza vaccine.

CDR3 sequence reads: CASSESGGAAGELFF. CDR3 nucleotide sequence: TGTGCCAGCAGTGAAAGCGGGGGGGCGGCCGGGGAGCTGTTTTTT. V is TRBV12-3 or TRBV12-4 and J is TRBJ2-2; TRBD2 matches 10 bases. V was pared by 5 bases and J by 6 bases, with 6 bases of the junction left unmatched. This CDR3 is 15 amino acids long.